This T cell receptor beta chain was found in a study of tissue T cells after allogeneic stem cell transplantation (dated by TCRdb to the early 2020s). With respect to the entire study: TCR beta repertoires were profiled across many tissues obtained from research autopsies of patients with and without GVHD, as well as in mouse models of GVHD. The human arm was conducted as a prospective observational study, and neither blinding nor randomization was performed. Results and caveats for the whole study, not just this receptor: In both patients and mice, only a limited portion of the TCR repertoire detected in tissues was captured by blood and spleen T cells. The study did not determine which tissue TCRs were alloreactive or antigen-specific, and some clones might have been persisting host cells. Only a few T cell clones appeared in more than one patient, yet motif-based clustering showed tissue-specific repertoire signatures that were shared between patients. Sampling depth was acknowledged as a limitation, and the patient cohort was both small and clinically heterogeneous. Within patients, how anatomically similar the tissues were was a key factor in shaping TCR repertoire composition, regardless of disease or transplant status.

Clipping removes 6 bases from V and 7 bases from J, with 7 as the unmatched junction base count. CDR1 and CDR2 (SGHSN, HYEKVE) derive from the germline V gene. From its cysteine to its phenylalanine, the CDR3 spans 14 amino acids. Shown are 39 bases from within the CDR3, in frame from base 1. Library preparation was by the immunoSEQ multiplex PCR assay. Adaptive Biotechnologies performed the TCRbeta CDR3 sequencing at survey depth and reported CDR3 sequences, V/J genes, productive frequency and template counts. TCR beta CDR3 regions were amplified from genomic DNA rather than RNA. As for the authors' bioinformatics: Jensen-Shannon divergence was used to quantify pairwise repertoire overlap between tissues, with a value of 1 indicating complete divergence and a value of 0 indicating identical repertoires. Tissues were grouped by single-linkage agglomerative hierarchical clustering of pairwise JSD values, and the clustering results were shown as dendrograms. All patient samples were analyzed with GLIPH2 using simulation_depth 1000, kmer_min_depth 3 and cdr3_length_cutoff 8, and only groups containing more than two unique CDR3s were kept. A standardized tissue-overlap score extrapolated Jaccard GLIPH-group overlap across patients to a standard repertoire size of 1000 clones. Linear mixed-effect models, with tissue as a fixed effect and individual as a random effect, were used to test how diversity related to clinical or experimental variables. As stored in TCRdb, this immuneACCESS dataset retains in-frame rearrangements with V and J assigned. A fraction of the clones does not appear; measured against another copy, unresolved V genes explain less than half of the discrepancy, and the remainder lacks a known reason. The V and J calls and clone size come from that table; D and trimming were worked out from the DNA. Present in this sample are 45,000 to 50,000 clones, 73% of which were seen just once. The top ten clonotypes cover approximately 0.7% of the sample.

About this clone itself: The specificity of this receptor is unknown. This receptor came from a mouse, so its gene names and germline sequences are mouse ones too. Read data end 1 residue before the CDR3 end; the end is taken from the germline J gene.

Input material: sorted cells pooled from one or two spleens. This TCR was sampled from a pool of C57BL/6 mice in good health. The chain employs TRBV12-1 and TRBJ2-3, with 12 bases matching TRBD2. CDR3 protein: CASPGLGGRKTLYF. The sequenced CDR3 bases are TGTGCCAGCCCGGGACTGGGGGGAAGGAAAACGCTGTAT. This CDR3, with the reference TRBV12-1 and TRBJ2-3 proteins standing in past its ends, gives the full variable domain DSGVVQSPRHIIKEKGGRSVLTCIPISGHSNVVWYQQTLGKELKFLIQHYEKVERDKGFLPSRFSVQQFDDYHSEMNMSALELEDSAMYFCASPGLGGRKTLYFGSGTRLTVL.